This T cell receptor (beta chain) was captured by sequencing in a study of CXCR3-negative and CXCR3-positive naive CD8 T cells. In the study overall: For each library, about 1.5 +/- 0.3 million TRB reads were obtained, around 140 million in total.

The method, 5' RACE with UMI labels, was used to prepare the TRB cDNA libraries. TCRdb re-called the 5' RACE reads; one entry per CDR3 protein, DNA not given. Its listing shows about 5,800 distinct CDR3 sequences. Study-level points and caveats: For CXCR3-positive naive cells, TRB CDR3s were more hydrophobic than those of CXCR3-negative naive cells. High diversity, comparable across both naive subsets, contrasted with much lower diversity in memory CD8+ cells. Partly lower CXCR3 expression followed cryopreservation, and most assays relied on fresh PBMCs.

By frequency, this clonotype registers medium-sized. Its antigen is not known. This CDR3 comprises 15 residues. CDR1 is SQVTM, CDR2 ANQGSEA, per germline. Specimen: naive CXCR3- CD8+ T cells from blood. Subset in this sample: CD45RO-CCR7+CD27+CD95- naive CD8+ T cells lacking CXCR3 (TNR3-). This receptor was identified in a human donor in good health. Some clones in this sample may be carry-over from other donors' samples. The rearrangement uses TRBV29-1 and TRBJ2-2; TCRdb gives TRBD2 as the D gene, but with no DNA this cannot be confirmed. The CDR3 is CSVDTSGSVTGELFF.